The clone carrying this T cell receptor (beta chain) was detected once. The sample originates from a study of T cell changes during pregnancy in multiple sclerosis. The CDR3 runs 14 residues. Germline V CDR1 and CDR2: ENHRY, SYGVKD. Between the trimmed V and J ends, which lost 3 bases and 5 bases, there was a span of 11 bases. Sequencing used immunoSEQ multiplex PCR; TCRdb keeps in-frame clones, though not all of them. The data hold about 55,000 clones, with 85% to 90% observed a single time. The sample was CD4+ T cells from peripheral blood mononuclear cells, taken in the first trimester of pregnancy. This chain links TRBV10-3 with TRBJ1-5; TRBD1 might be the D (5 bases). The sequence came from a female donor with multiple sclerosis, enrolled in a pregnancy study. For the CDR3, the DNA is TGTGCCATCAGTGAAAGGGGTCTGGATCAGCCCCAGCATTTT. Translation: CAISERGLDQPQHF.